This TCR beta chain was identified in a study of T cell responses to AZD1222 COVID-19 vaccine (dated by TCRdb to the early 2020s). About the investigation overall: AZD1222 recipients with second doses at about 4 weeks or about 12 weeks were pooled, because spike-specific TCR depth and breadth did not differ between schedules. Trial participants were enrolled into age subgroups of 18-55, 56-69 and 70-plus years, which contained 148, 28 and 57 TCR-sequenced participants, respectively. A total of approximately 230 trial participants underwent TCR sequencing, of whom around 200 received two doses of AZD1222 and about 25 received two doses of the MenACWY control vaccine. What the research found in general, with its limitations: In the small 56-69-year group, the increase in depth fell short of significance, most likely because of low power. Nearly half of unique spike-specific TCRs reportedly recognized epitopes outside regions mutated in the B.1.351 and B.1.1.7 variants. Conclusions about previously exposed vaccinees are limited, since just a handful of AZD1222 recipients were seropositive for SARS-CoV-2 at baseline. Participants were mostly white British and included more females than males, and it was suggested by the authors that clonal diversity may have been underestimated. Spike-specific TCR breadth and depth rose significantly after two AZD1222 doses compared with day 0 and with MenACWY recipients. The vaccine-associated CD4 TCRs covered the entire spike protein, and the dominant responses fell in regions 160-218 and 743-854. Because no day 14 peak-response samples were available, repertoires were characterized only after the peak T cell response.

About this clone: Its antigen target is currently unknown. Base qualities are not provided; no much larger clone lies one nucleotide away.

The CDR3 regions of human TCRbeta chains were analyzed by immunosequencing. Per the original workflow: Repertoire TCRs were checked for matches against a reference library of SARS-CoV-2-specific TCRs that had been generated using the MIRA antigen-specificity platform. Breadth meant the fraction of unique TCRs that were SARS-CoV-2-associated, whereas depth meant the fraction of total T cells that were SARS-CoV-2-associated. Using the MIRA data, each spike-specific TCR was assigned both to the spike region to which the TCR was reactive and to a CD4 or CD8 class. Log10-transformed breadth and depth values were compared by one-way ANOVA with Sidak's multiple comparisons tests. TCRdb provides this immuneACCESS table in a form limited to in-frame rearrangements. Some clones are lacking; in checked studies, under half of them reflect an unresolved V gene, and why the rest are absent is not known. V and J calls and clone size follow that table, whereas D and trimming were derived from the DNA. For this sample there are about 92,000 clones; 80% to 90% appear just once. In total, the top ten clones hold around 9.6% of the sample.

Taken from the germline V gene (reference sequence), the CDR1 and CDR2 loops are SGHKS and YYEKEE. The CDR3 holds 13 amino acids from the cysteine to the phenylalanine. Only the CDR3 region is kept as DNA, spanning 39 bases read in frame from base 1. V sheds 4 bases and J sheds 4 bases, leaving 11 bases between their ends. The time point label here, explained by the study, means: baseline before first vaccination. Samples from vaccinated people were obtained from the UK trials COV001 and COV002, which included a single-blind randomized controlled phase 2/3 trial of AZD1222 (ChAdOx1 nCoV-19) in healthy adults. Trial participant PBMC samples were collected at day 0 and day 28 after the second dose for TCRbeta chain sequencing.

The material was peripheral blood, obtained on day 0 of AZD1222 vaccination. The chain is encoded by TRBV5-5 joined to TRBJ1-1; confidence is insufficient to name the D gene. The TCR sequence derives from an adult in good health. The bases are TGTGCCAGCAGCAAGACCCTGGGCACTGAAGCTTTCTTT. It codes for CASSKTLGTEAFF.